The 5 T cell receptor beta chains below were found in one sample sequenced in a study of blood T cells in healthy people across ages. Through a sample-barcoded 5' primer and a J-beta primer mix, a second PCR was run for about 7 to 12 cycles. From the 5' RACE reads, TCRdb called clonotypes with MiXCR, one entry per CDR3 protein. The sample shows nearly 800,000 distinct CDR3 sequences, around 25% of them seen only once. These data also formed part of another study, on T cells of mothers and their children.

Sequences were obtained from blood. Receptors originate from a boy aged 5-17 years in good health.

This chain connects TRBV7-9 to TRBJ1-5; 9 bases match TRBD1. The CDR3 totals 16 residues. The V and J ends lost 3 bases and 2 bases, in that order; junction bases with no gene match: 5. In germline, CDR1 is SEHNR, CDR2 FQNEAQ (reference sequence). The CDR3: CASSFGQGIGNQPQHF. CDR3 nucleotide sequence: TGTGCCAGCAGCTTTGGACAGGGGATAGGCAATCAGCCCCAGCATTTT.

This clonotype occurred a few times. The chain is built from TRBV12-3 or TRBV12-4 and TRBJ2-7; 11 nucleotides line up with TRBD2. V was pared by 6 bases and J by 2 bases, with 6 bases of the junction left unmatched. The CDR3 has 15 amino acids. Written as DNA, the CDR3 is TGTGCCAGCAGACCCGGGACTAGCGGACCCTACGAGCAGTACTTC. It is translated as CASRPGTSGPYEQYF.

Concerning this clonotype: Mismatch with germline at one junction end may stem from a read error. This chain links TRBV4-1 with TRBJ1-2, with no clear D. The V gene's germline CDR1 is MGHRA and CDR2 YSYEKL. The CDR3 is made up of 15 amino acids. The CDR3 region is CASSQDTELNYDYTF. CDR3 nucleotide sequence: TGCGCCAGCAGCCAAGACACCGAGCTTAACTATGACTACACCTTC.

This chain joins TRBV30 and TRBJ2-5, with D perhaps TRBD2 (6 bases). The ends were cut back, 5 bases at V and 1 base at J, with 11 bases in the middle. The CDR3 sequence is 13 residues long. CDR1 is GTSNPN and CDR2 is SVGIG in the germline V gene (reference sequence). CDR3 protein: CAWDRDFQETQYF. The DNA for the CDR3 is TGTGCCTGGGACCGGGACTTCCAAGAGACCCAGTACTTC. The entire variable domain, with the rest obtained from reference TRBV30 and TRBJ2-5, is as follows: SQTIHQWPATLVQPVGSPLSLECTVEGTSNPNLYWYRQAAGRGLQLLFYSVGIGQISSEVPQNLSASRPQDRQFILSSKKLLLSDSGFYLCAWDRDFQETQYFGPGTRLLVL.

This clonotype was seen a few times. The chain is built from TRBV29-1 and TRBJ2-2; no definite D call. This CDR3 has 13 amino acids. Germline assignment: CDR1 SQVTM and CDR2 ANQGSEA. Trimming shortened V by 5 bases and J by 3 bases, and 10 bases separated the two germline ends. CDR3 sequence: CSVLLAYTGELFF. CDR3 sequence (DNA): TGCAGCGTTTTACTGGCCTACACCGGGGAGCTGTTTTTT.